The 29 T cell receptor beta chains reported below all come from one sample, sequenced in a study of blood T cell repertoires in COVID-19. Sequencing used immunoSEQ multiplex PCR; TCRdb keeps in-frame clones, though not all of them. The sample holds roughly 200,000 clones, approximately 85% seen once. Sequenced sample: peripheral blood. The receptors were sampled from a man in his sixties with acute or convalescent COVID-19.

J is TRBJ1-1 and V is TRBV7-2; a possible D gene is TRBD1 (5 bases). Germline CDR1 SGHTA, CDR2 FQGNSA. Deletions cut 2 bases from V and 2 bases from J, with 15 bases between. CDR3 length: 16 amino acids. CDR3 DNA: TGTGCCAGCAGCTTAAACCCTACAGGCGGAAACACTGAAGCTTTCTTT. It encodes CASSLNPTGGNTEAFF.

V and J are TRBV7-2 and TRBJ2-2, with 7 bases lining up with TRBD2. Germline CDR1 reads SGHTA; CDR2 reads FQGNSA. The ends lost 2 bases at V and 3 bases at J; junction bases unmatched: 3. The CDR3 covers 15 residues. The CDR3 bases are TGTGCCAGCAGCTTAATGGGGGGGGACACCGGGGAGCTGTTTTTT. The encoded protein is CASSLMGGDTGELFF.

The chain links TRBV21-1 to TRBJ2-7; the table's D call, TRBD1, has no DNA check behind it. TRBV21-1 represents a pseudogene. The CDR3 is 12 residues long. Written as DNA, the CDR3 is TGTGCCAGCAGCTCGGGGCGGGACAGGGATTCCTTC. Amino acid sequence: CASSSGRDRDSF.

CDR3 protein: CASSLTATASYEQYF. DNA for the CDR3: TGTGCCAGCAGTTTAACAGCGACAGCCTCCTACGAGCAGTACTTC. J is TRBJ2-7 and V is TRBV27, with D maybe TRBD1 (5 bases). CDR1 is MNHEY and CDR2 is SMNVEV in the germline V gene (reference sequence). The CDR3 has 15 residues. Trimming removed 2 bases from V and 0 bases from J, with 11 bases in between.

The chain recombines TRBV7-9 with TRBJ2-2, with 7 positions matching TRBD2. Unmatched junction bases numbered 4, after V lost 11 bases and J lost 1 base. CDR3 length equals 13 residues. Looked up from germline, CDR1 is SEHNR and CDR2 is FQNEAQ (reference sequence). The CDR3 DNA reads as TGTGCCTGCGGGGAGGGGAACACCGGGGAGCTGTTTTTT. This translates into CACGEGNTGELFF.

The V call is TRBV7-2, the J call TRBJ1-2; tentative D call: TRBD1 (5 bases). Germline V gives CDR1 SGHTA, CDR2 FQGNSA. V was trimmed by 5 bases and J by 4 bases, leaving 11 bases between them. This CDR3 has 13 amino acids. For the CDR3, the DNA is TGTGCCAGCAGCGTGGACATGAGCTATGGCTACACCTTC. Protein: CASSVDMSYGYTF.

V and J are TRBV27 and TRBJ2-2, with TRBD1 matching over 8 bases. The V gene end was trimmed by 5 bases and the J gene end by 1 base; junction bases not matched to a gene: 3. The germline CDR1 and CDR2 sequences are MNHEY and SMNVEV (reference sequence). The CDR3 runs 15 residues. Written as DNA, the CDR3 is TGTGCCAGCAGTCGAGGACAGGGGAACACCGGGGAGCTGTTTTTT. Encoded protein: CASSRGQGNTGELFF.

The chain employs TRBV2 and TRBJ2-7; 7 bases match TRBD1. Germline CDR1 SNHLY, CDR2 FYNNEI. The V segment lost 5 bases and the J segment 2 bases; nucleotides outside the gene matches: 9. CDR3 length: 15 residues. The CDR3 DNA follows: TGTGCCAGCAGTCGGGACAGCGAGGTAGCCTACGAGCAGTACTTC. It yields the protein CASSRDSEVAYEQYF.

The CDR3 loop reads CASSLSGSTYEQYF. CDR3 sequence (DNA): TGTGCCAGCAGCTTAAGCGGGAGTACCTACGAGCAGTACTTC. This sequence joins TRBV11-2 and TRBJ2-7; 8 nucleotides line up with TRBD2. Losses at the gene ends were 2 bases for V and 2 bases for J; bases not matched to a gene: 2. Germline V gene lookup returns CDR1 SGHAT and CDR2 FQNNGV. The CDR3 length is 14 residues.

This chain joins TRBV5-1 and TRBJ2-2; TRBD1 matches 7 bases. CDR3 length: 15 residues. In germline, CDR1 is SGHRS, CDR2 YFSETQ. V lost 3 bases, J lost 0 bases, and 2 bases stayed unmatched. The CDR3 here is CASSWQGANTGELFF. As DNA, the CDR3 is TGCGCCAGCAGCTGGCAGGGGGCGAACACCGGGGAGCTGTTTTTT.

The chain has TRBV7-2 and TRBJ2-1; 7 bases are shared with TRBD2. J gave up 8 bases and V 4 bases, and 8 bases lay outside the gene matches. In germline, CDR1 is SGHTA, CDR2 FQGNSA. The CDR3 consists of 14 residues. The CDR3 DNA is TGTGCCAGCAGCTCATCATGGGGGGGGGATGAGCAGTTCTTC. Translation: CASSSSWGGDEQFF.

V gene TRBV6-5 combines with J gene TRBJ2-7; tentatively, D is TRBD1 (6 bases). This CDR3 is 13 amino acids long. Germline CDR1 and CDR2: MNHEY and SVGAGI. The V gene lost 6 bases and the J gene lost 1 base, with 10 bases spanning the gap. In DNA, the CDR3 is TGTGCCAGCAGGGAGACAGGTTCCTACGAGCAGTACTTC. It translates to CASRETGSYEQYF.

V and J are TRBV6-2 or TRBV6-3 and TRBJ1-2; TRBD1 is a possible D gene (6 bases). The germline V gene has CDR1 MNHEY and CDR2 SVGEGT. Trimming left V 5 bases short and J 9 bases short, with 13 bases between. The CDR3 consists of 12 residues. The CDR3 loop is CASSDQGTSYTF. The DNA of the CDR3 is TGTGCCAGCAGTGACCAGGGGACCAGCTACACCTTC.

V gene TRBV18 combines with J gene TRBJ1-1; 7 bases match TRBD1. CDR1 is KGHSH, CDR2 LQKENI, per germline. The CDR3 has 14 amino acids. Germline trimming cut 4 bases from V and 2 bases from J; bases unmatched to any gene: 4. CDR3 sequence reads: CASSLQGVNTEAFF. The CDR3 DNA is TGTGCCAGCTCACTCCAGGGGGTCAACACTGAAGCTTTCTTT.

This chain joins TRBV5-1 and TRBJ1-1, with 9 positions matching TRBD1. The length of the CDR3 is 16 residues. Germline loops: CDR1 SGHRS, CDR2 YFSETQ. V lost 0 bases and J lost 5; bases outside the gene matches: 8. Written as DNA, the CDR3 is TGCGCCAGCAGCTTGGGGCCGGGACAGGGTTCGACTGAAGCTTTCTTT. Translated, it gives CASSLGPGQGSTEAFF.

This rearrangement joins TRBV25-1 to TRBJ2-3; D is possibly TRBD1 (6 bases). The germline V gene has CDR1 MGHDK and CDR2 SYGVNS. CDR3 length equals 16 residues. V lost 6 bases and J lost 0, with 16 bases in between. CDR3 sequence (DNA): TGTGCCAGCAGCCGAAAGGGGGTCTCTAGCACAGATACGCAGTATTTT. Translation gives CASSRKGVSSTDTQYF.

The V and J genes are TRBV3-1 (or the pseudogene TRBV3-2) and TRBJ2-7, with TRBD2 matching over 12 bases. Trimming at V came to 5 bases and at J to 2 bases, leaving 4 bases not matched to a gene. This CDR3 comprises 15 residues. Germline values: CDR1 LGHDT, CDR2 YNNKEL (reference sequence). The CDR3 spells CASSYGLAGTYEQYF. CDR3 nucleotide sequence: TGTGCCAGCAGCTATGGACTAGCGGGAACCTACGAGCAGTACTTC.

V and J are TRBV7-9 and TRBJ1-5; the D gene is possibly TRBD1 (5 bases). Per the germline V gene, CDR1 is SEHNR and CDR2 is FQNEAQ (reference sequence). The CDR3 is 17 amino acids. Trimming took off 6 bases at V and 0 bases at J, with 18 bases between the two ends. The CDR3 sequence: CASSRWAGGLSNQPQHF. In nucleotides, the CDR3 is TGTGCCAGCAGTCGTTGGGCGGGGGGACTTAGCAATCAGCCCCAGCATTTT.

The chain employs TRBV10-3 and TRBJ2-2; 8 bases match TRBD1. V was clipped by 6 bases and J by 1 base; unmatched bases: 1. Germline V gene sequence: CDR1 ENHRY, CDR2 SYGVKD. This CDR3 comprises 14 residues. The CDR3 region has the DNA TGTGCCATCAGGGGACAGGAGAACACCGGGGAGCTGTTTTTT. Encoded protein: CAIRGQENTGELFF.

This clone was seen only a few times. The chain has TRBV7-9 and TRBJ1-6; no firm D call. CDR1 SEHNR and CDR2 FQNEAQ come from the germline V gene (reference sequence). V shed 5 bases and J shed 6 bases, with 14 bases lying between them. The CDR3 has 15 amino acids. The CDR3: CASSPAAFGNSPLHF. The DNA of the CDR3 is TGTGCCAGCAGCCCCGCAGCGTTTGGTAATTCACCCCTCCACTTT. Together with reference TRBV7-9 and TRBJ1-6, the CDR3 gives the full variable domain: DTGVSQNPRHKITKRGQNVTFRCDPISEHNRLYWYRQTLGQGPEFLTYFQNEAQLEKSRLLSDRFSAERPKGSFSTLEIQRTEQGDSAMYLCASSPAAFGNSPLHFGNGTRLTVT.

CDR3 residues: CAGGAGGTDTQYF. Here the CDR3 DNA reads TGTGCCGGAGGGGCTGGGGGCACAGATACGCAGTATTTT. The chain employs TRBV19 and TRBJ2-3, with a weak D call TRBD2 (6 bases). Germline assignment: CDR1 LNHDA and CDR2 SQIVND (reference sequence). The CDR3 has 13 amino acids. V was trimmed by 11 bases and J by 1 base, leaving 13 bases between them. The whole variable domain, filled in from reference TRBV19 and TRBJ2-3, reads DGGITQSPKYLFRKEGQNVTLSCEQNLNHDAMYWYRQDPGQGLRLIYYSQIVNDFQKGDIAEGYSVSREKKESFPLTVTSAQKNPTAFYLCAGGAGGTDTQYFGPGTRLTVL.

The chain links TRBV5-1 to TRBJ2-4; a weak D match, TRBD1 (6 bases). Trimming pared 4 bases from V and 0 bases from J, leaving 14 bases between. This CDR3 contains 16 residues. CDR1 and CDR2 (germline): SGHRS, YFSETQ. The CDR3 is CASSPRTALAKNIQYF. The CDR3 DNA reads as TGCGCCAGCAGCCCCCGGACAGCTCTAGCCAAAAACATTCAGTACTTC.

This chain joins TRBV4-2 and TRBJ1-4; perhaps TRBD1 as D (5 bases). Deletions cut 0 bases from V and 0 bases from J, with 8 bases between. This CDR3 comprises 16 residues. Germline lookup yields CDR1 LGHNA and CDR2 YNFKEQ. CDR3 amino acids: CASSQEGGATNEKLFF. The CDR3 region has the DNA TGTGCCAGCAGCCAAGAGGGGGGGGCAACTAATGAAAAACTGTTTTTT.

This clone was recorded only once. J is TRBJ2-7 and V is TRBV5-8, with 10 bases fitting TRBD2. The CDR3 spans 14 residues. Germline trimming cut 2 bases from V and 7 bases from J; bases unmatched to any gene: 6. Looked up from germline, CDR1 is SGHTS and CDR2 is YDEGEE. CDR3 region: CASSFLAGVGEQYF. The CDR3 DNA is TGTGCCAGCAGCTTTCTAGCGGGAGTTGGGGAGCAGTACTTC.

This clone came up once. The rearrangement joins TRBV5-1 to TRBJ2-1; 9 nucleotides match TRBD1. Germline V lookup: CDR1 SGHRS, CDR2 YFSETQ. Trimming removed 3 bases from V and 3 bases from J; junction bases left unmatched: 4. The CDR3 runs 15 residues. Here the CDR3 reads CASSSGTGNYNEQFF. Written as DNA, the CDR3 is TGCGCCAGCAGCTCCGGGACAGGGAACTACAATGAGCAGTTCTTC.

Only a few counts were recorded for this clone. The rearrangement uses TRBV10-2 and TRBJ2-1, with TRBD2 matching 13 bases. The V and J ends lost 7 bases and 9 bases, in that order; junction bases with no gene match: 3. The CDR3 totals 13 residues. Germline CDR1 is WSHSY and CDR2 is SAAADI. The CDR3 DNA reads as TGCGCCAGCAAAGGACTAGCGGGAGTTGAGCAGTTCTTC. It yields the protein CASKGLAGVEQFF.

The chain links TRBV11-2 to TRBJ1-5, with D possibly matching TRBD1 (5 bases). The germline gives CDR1 SGHAT, CDR2 FQNNGV. V lost 1 base and J 2 bases, leaving 9 bases between the germline ends. CDR3 length: 15 amino acids. CDR3: CASSLGGTGNQPQHF. For the CDR3, the DNA is TGTGCCAGCAGCTTAGGCGGGACGGGCAATCAGCCCCAGCATTTT.

The J gene is TRBJ2-7, the V gene TRBV5-1; TRBD2 matches 8 bases. The CDR3 runs 14 residues. Unmatched junction bases numbered 3, after V lost 3 bases and J lost 1 base. Germline assignment: CDR1 SGHRS and CDR2 YFSETQ. CDR3 DNA: TGCGCCAGCAGCTACCTAGCGGGTTCCTACGAGCAGTACTTC. Its protein is CASSYLAGSYEQYF.

This clone has a handful of counts. J is TRBJ2-6 and V is TRBV5-1, with D tentatively TRBD2 (5 bases). Germline loops: CDR1 SGHRS, CDR2 YFSETQ. The ends were cut back, 0 bases at V and 0 bases at J, with 10 bases in the middle. The CDR3 spans 17 residues. CDR3 loop: CASSLGGSTSGANVLTF. The CDR3, as DNA: TGCGCCAGCAGCTTGGGCGGGTCGACCTCTGGGGCCAACGTCCTGACTTTC.